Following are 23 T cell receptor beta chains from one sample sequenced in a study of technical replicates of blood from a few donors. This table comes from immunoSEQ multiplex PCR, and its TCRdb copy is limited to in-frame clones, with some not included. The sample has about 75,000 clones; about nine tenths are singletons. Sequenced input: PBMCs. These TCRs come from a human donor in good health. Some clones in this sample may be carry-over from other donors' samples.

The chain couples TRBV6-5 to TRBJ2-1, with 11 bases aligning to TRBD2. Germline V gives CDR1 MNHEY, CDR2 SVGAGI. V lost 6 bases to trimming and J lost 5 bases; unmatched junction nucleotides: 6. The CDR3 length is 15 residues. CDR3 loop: CASRPGTSGNNEQFF. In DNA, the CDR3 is TGTGCCAGCAGGCCCGGGACTAGCGGTAACAATGAGCAGTTCTTC.

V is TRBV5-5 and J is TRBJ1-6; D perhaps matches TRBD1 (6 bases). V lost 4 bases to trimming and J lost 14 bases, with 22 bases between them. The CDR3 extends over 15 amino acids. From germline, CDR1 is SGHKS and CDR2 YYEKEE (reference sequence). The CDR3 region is CASSPVPGHPSALHF. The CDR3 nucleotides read TGTGCCAGCAGCCCTGTACCGGGACACCCGTCGGCCCTCCACTTT.

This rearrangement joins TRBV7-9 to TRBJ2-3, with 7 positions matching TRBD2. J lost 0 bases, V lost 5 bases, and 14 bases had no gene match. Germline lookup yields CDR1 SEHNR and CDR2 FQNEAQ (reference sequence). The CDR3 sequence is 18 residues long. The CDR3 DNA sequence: TGTGCCAGCAGCCAGTCCGGCGTGTGGGAGGGAAGCACAGATACGCAGTATTTT. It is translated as CASSQSGVWEGSTDTQYF.

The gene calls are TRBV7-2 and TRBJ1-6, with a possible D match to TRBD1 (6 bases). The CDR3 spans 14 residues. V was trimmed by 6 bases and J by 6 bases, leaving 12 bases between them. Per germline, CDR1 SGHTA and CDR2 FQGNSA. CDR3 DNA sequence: TGTGCCAGCAGTAAGGGACATAGTAATTCACCCCTCCACTTT. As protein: CASSKGHSNSPLHF.

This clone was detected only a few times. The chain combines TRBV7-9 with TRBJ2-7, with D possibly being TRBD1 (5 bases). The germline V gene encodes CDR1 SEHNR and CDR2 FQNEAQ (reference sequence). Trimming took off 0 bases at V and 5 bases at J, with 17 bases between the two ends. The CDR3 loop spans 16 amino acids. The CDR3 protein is CASSLAGASEVDEQYF. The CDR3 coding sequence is TGTGCCAGCAGCTTAGCAGGGGCTTCTGAGGTCGACGAGCAGTACTTC.

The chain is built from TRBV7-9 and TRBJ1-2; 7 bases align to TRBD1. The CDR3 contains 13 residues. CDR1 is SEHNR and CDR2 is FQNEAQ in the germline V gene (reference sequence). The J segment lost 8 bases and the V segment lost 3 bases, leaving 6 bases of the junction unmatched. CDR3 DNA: TGTGCCAGCAGCTTTGACAGGGCGGAGGGCTACACCTTC. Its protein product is CASSFDRAEGYTF.

CDR3 DNA sequence: TGTGCCAGCAGTCCTACTCTGGGAGGACGCTCCTACGAGCAGTACTTC. It specifies CASSPTLGGRSYEQYF. The rearrangement links TRBV27 to TRBJ2-7, with TRBD2 as a possible D gene (6 bases). The ends were cut back, 5 bases at V and 0 bases at J, with 17 bases in the middle. Germline V gives CDR1 MNHEY, CDR2 SMNVEV (reference sequence). The CDR3 spans 16 residues.

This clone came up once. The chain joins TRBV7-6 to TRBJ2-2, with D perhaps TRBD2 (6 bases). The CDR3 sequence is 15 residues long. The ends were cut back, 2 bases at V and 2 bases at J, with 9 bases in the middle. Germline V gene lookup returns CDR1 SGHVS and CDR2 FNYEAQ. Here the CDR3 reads CASSLTGDNTGELFF. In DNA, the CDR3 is TGTGCCAGCAGCTTAACGGGGGACAACACCGGGGAGCTGTTTTTT.

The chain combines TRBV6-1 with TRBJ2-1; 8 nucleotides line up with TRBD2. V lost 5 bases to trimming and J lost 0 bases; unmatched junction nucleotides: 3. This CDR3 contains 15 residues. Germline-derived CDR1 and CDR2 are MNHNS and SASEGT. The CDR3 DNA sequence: TGTGCCAGCAGTACGAGCGGGAGCTCCTACAATGAGCAGTTCTTC. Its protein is CASSTSGSSYNEQFF.

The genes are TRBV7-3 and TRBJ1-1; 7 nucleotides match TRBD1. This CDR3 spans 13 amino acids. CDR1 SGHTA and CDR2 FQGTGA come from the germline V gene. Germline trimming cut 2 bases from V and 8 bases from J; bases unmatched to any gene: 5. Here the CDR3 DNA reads TGTGCCAGCAGCTTAGACAGGGCCGGGGAAGCTTTCTTT. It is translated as CASSLDRAGEAFF.

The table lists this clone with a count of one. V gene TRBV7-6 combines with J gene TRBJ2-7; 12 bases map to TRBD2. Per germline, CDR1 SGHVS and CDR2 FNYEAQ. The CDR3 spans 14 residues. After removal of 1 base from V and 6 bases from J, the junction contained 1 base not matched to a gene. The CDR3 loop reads CASSLGTSGVEQYF. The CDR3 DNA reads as TGTGCCAGCAGCTTAGGGACTAGCGGGGTCGAGCAGTACTTC.

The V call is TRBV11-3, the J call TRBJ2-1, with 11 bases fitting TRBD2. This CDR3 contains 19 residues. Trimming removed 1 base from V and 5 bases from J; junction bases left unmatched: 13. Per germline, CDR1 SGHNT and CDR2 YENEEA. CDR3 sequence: CASSLGGVWGLADNNEQFF. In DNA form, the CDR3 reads TGTGCCAGCAGCTTAGGTGGGGTTTGGGGACTAGCGGACAACAATGAGCAGTTCTTC. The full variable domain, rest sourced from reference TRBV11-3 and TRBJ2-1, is EAGVVQSPRYKIIEKKQPVAFWCNPISGHNTLYWYLQNLGQGPELLIRYENEEAVDDSQLPKDRFSAERLKGVDSTLKIQPAELGDSAVYLCASSLGGVWGLADNNEQFFGPGTRLTVL.

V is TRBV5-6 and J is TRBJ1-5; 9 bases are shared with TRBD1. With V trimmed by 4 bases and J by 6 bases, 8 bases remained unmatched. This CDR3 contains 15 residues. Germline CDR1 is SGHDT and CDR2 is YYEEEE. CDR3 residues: CASSRGTGLFQPQHF. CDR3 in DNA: TGTGCCAGCAGCCGGGGGACAGGGCTTTTTCAGCCCCAGCATTTT.

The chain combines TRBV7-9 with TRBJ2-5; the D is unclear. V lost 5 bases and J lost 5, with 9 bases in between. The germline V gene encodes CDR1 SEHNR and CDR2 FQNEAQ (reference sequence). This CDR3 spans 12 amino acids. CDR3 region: CASSLESETQYF. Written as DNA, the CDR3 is TGTGCCAGCAGCCTAGAATCGGAGACCCAGTACTTC. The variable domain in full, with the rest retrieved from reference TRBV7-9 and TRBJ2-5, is DTGVSQNPRHKITKRGQNVTFRCDPISEHNRLYWYRQTLGQGPEFLTYFQNEAQLEKSRLLSDRFSAERPKGSFSTLEIQRTEQGDSAMYLCASSLESETQYFGPGTRLLVL.

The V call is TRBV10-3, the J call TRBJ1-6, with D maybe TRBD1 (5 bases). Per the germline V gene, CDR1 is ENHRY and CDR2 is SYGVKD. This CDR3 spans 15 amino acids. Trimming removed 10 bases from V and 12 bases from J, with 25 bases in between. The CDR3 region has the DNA TGTGCCACCCGGGAGGAGGCGCGGGGGGTCGGACCCCTCCACTTT. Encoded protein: CATREEARGVGPLHF.

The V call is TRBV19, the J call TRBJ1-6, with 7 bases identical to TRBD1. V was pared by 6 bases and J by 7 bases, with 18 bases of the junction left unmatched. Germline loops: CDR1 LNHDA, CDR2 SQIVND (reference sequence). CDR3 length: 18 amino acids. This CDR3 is CASRLQGVPGPNNSPLHF. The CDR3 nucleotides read TGTGCCAGTAGACTTCAGGGGGTCCCGGGGCCAAACAATTCACCCCTCCACTTT.

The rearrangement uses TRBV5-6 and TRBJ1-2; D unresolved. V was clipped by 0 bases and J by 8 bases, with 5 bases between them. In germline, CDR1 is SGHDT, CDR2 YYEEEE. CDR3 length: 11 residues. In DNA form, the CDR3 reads TGTGCCAGCAGCTTGGCCAAAGGCTACACCTTC. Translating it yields CASSLAKGYTF.

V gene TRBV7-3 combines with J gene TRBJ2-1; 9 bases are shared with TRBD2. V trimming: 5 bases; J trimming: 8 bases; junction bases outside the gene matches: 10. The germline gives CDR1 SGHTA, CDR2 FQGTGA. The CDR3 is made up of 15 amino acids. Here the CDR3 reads CASSTGLAFGHEQFF. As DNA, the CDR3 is TGTGCCAGCAGCACGGGACTAGCATTCGGTCATGAGCAGTTCTTC.

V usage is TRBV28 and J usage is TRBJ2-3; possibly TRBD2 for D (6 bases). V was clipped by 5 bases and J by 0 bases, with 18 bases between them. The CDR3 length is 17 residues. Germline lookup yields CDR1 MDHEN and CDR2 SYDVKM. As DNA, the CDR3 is TGTGCCAGCAGTCTAGGCCTGGGAGGCTATAGCACAGATACGCAGTATTTT. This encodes CASSLGLGGYSTDTQYF.

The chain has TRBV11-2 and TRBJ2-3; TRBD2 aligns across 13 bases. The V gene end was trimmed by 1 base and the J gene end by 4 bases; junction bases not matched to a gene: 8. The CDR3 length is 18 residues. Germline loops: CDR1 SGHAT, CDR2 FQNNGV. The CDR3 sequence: CASSLVLRTSGGPDTQYF. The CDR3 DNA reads TGTGCCAGCAGCTTAGTACTAAGGACTAGCGGGGGTCCAGATACGCAGTATTTT.

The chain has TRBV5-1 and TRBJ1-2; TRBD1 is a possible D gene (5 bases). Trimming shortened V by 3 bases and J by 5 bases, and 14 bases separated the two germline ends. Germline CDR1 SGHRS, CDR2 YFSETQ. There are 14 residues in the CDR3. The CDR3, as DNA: TGCGCCAGCAGCTATGCTGGGGGAGGGTATGGCTACACCTTC. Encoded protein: CASSYAGGGYGYTF.

The CDR3 loop reads CASSLTPRNTEAFF. Here the CDR3 DNA reads TGTGCCAGCAGTCTCACGCCTAGGAACACTGAAGCTTTCTTT. The rearrangement uses TRBV2 and TRBJ1-1; no firm D call. Germline CDR1 is SNHLY and CDR2 is FYNNEI. The V end was cut by 5 bases, the J end by 1 base, with 11 bases between. The CDR3 sequence is 14 residues long. The full variable domain, rest sourced from reference TRBV2 and TRBJ1-1, is EPEVTQTPSHQVTQMGQEVILRCVPISNHLYFYWYRQILGQKVEFLVSFYNNEISEKSEIFDDQFSVERPDGSNFTLKIRSTKLEDSAMYFCASSLTPRNTEAFFGQGTRLTVV.

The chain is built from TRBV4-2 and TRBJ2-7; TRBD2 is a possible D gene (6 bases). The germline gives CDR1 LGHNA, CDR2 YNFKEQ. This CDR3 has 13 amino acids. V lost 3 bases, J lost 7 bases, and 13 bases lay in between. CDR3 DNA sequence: TGTGCCAGCAGCCACCTTGGAGGGAGGGAGCAGTACTTC. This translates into CASSHLGGREQYF.